These 13 T cell receptor beta chains were sequenced from one sample in a study of cytomegalovirus exposure and HLA in healthy donors. Produced via immunoSEQ multiplex PCR; TCRdb's table is partial and in-frame only. Here the sample spans 150,000 to 250,000 clones, 84% being singletons. Sequencing was done on a sample of PBMCs. The source of these receptors is a woman in her thirties in good health and CMV-seropositive.

This sequence joins TRBV5-1 and TRBJ2-7, with a possible D match to TRBD1 (6 bases). In germline, CDR1 is SGHRS, CDR2 YFSETQ. CDR3 length: 14 residues. V was trimmed by 0 bases and J by 4 bases, leaving 11 bases between them. In DNA, the CDR3 is TGCGCCAGCAGCTTGGAGAGGGGGTCGTACGAGCAGTACTTC. Translating it yields CASSLERGSYEQYF.

This chain links TRBV6-1 with TRBJ2-5, with D possibly being TRBD1 (6 bases). Germline loops: CDR1 MNHNS, CDR2 SASEGT. Deletions cut 4 bases from V and 4 bases from J, with 10 bases between. The CDR3 consists of 13 residues. CDR3 region: CASSATGLETQYF. DNA of the CDR3: TGTGCCAGCAGTGCGACAGGTTTAGAGACCCAGTACTTC.

The J gene is TRBJ1-2, the V gene TRBV2, with TRBD1 matching 7 bases. The CDR3 sequence is 15 residues long. V was clipped by 5 bases and J by 4 bases; unmatched bases: 10. Germline V CDR1 and CDR2: SNHLY, FYNNEI. In DNA form, the CDR3 reads TGTGCCAGCAGTCTACGACAGGGATGGTCCTATGGCTACACCTTC. Encoded protein: CASSLRQGWSYGYTF.

The chain recombines TRBV7-9 with TRBJ2-1; D not certain. CDR3 length: 11 amino acids. CDR1 is SEHNR, CDR2 FQNEAQ, per germline (reference sequence). Deletions cut 5 bases from V and 9 bases from J, with 8 bases between. CDR3 DNA sequence: TGTGCCAGCAGCCAGATTCGTGAGCAGTTCTTC. It codes for CASSQIREQFF.

V usage is TRBV6-5 and J usage is TRBJ2-7; 10 nucleotides match TRBD2. The V gene's germline CDR1 is MNHEY and CDR2 SVGAGI. With V trimmed by 5 bases and J by 0 bases, 1 base remained unmatched. The CDR3 is 14 amino acids. The CDR3 region is CASSRTSGSYEQYF. As DNA, the CDR3 is TGTGCCAGCAGTCGGACTAGCGGCTCCTACGAGCAGTACTTC.

This clone turned up a few times. The chain uses TRBV30 and TRBJ1-5, with TRBD1 identical over 9 bases. The CDR3 runs to 17 residues. CDR1 is GTSNPN and CDR2 is SVGIG in the germline V gene (reference sequence). The junction had 15 bases not matched to a gene; V was cut back by 5 bases and J by 4 bases. This CDR3 reads CAWADGRDRVGNQPQHF. DNA for the CDR3: TGTGCCTGGGCCGATGGGCGGGACAGGGTTGGTAATCAGCCCCAGCATTTT.

The gene calls are TRBV2 and TRBJ1-5, with TRBD1 matching over 9 bases. The junction had 6 bases not matched to a gene; V was cut back by 4 bases and J by 5 bases. The CDR3 runs 15 residues. Germline loops: CDR1 SNHLY, CDR2 FYNNEI. The CDR3 loop reads CASSGGQGGYQPQHF. CDR3 nucleotide sequence: TGTGCCAGCAGTGGGGGACAGGGAGGGTATCAGCCCCAGCATTTT.

This chain uses TRBV28 with TRBJ2-2; D possibly corresponds to TRBD1 (6 bases). The CDR3 sequence is 13 residues long. Trimming shortened V by 10 bases and J by 1 base, and 10 bases separated the two germline ends. CDR1 and CDR2 from the germline V gene are MDHEN and SYDVKM. The CDR3 here is CATMDRNTGELFF. The CDR3, as DNA: TGTGCCACCATGGACAGGAACACCGGGGAGCTGTTTTTT.

This clone was seen a few times. The chain couples TRBV6-5 to TRBJ2-7, with 7 positions matching TRBD2. CDR3 length equals 16 residues. V was pared by 0 bases and J by 3 bases, with 8 bases of the junction left unmatched. Germline loops: CDR1 MNHEY, CDR2 SVGAGI. CDR3 nucleotide sequence: TGTGCCAGCAGTTACTCGGGCGGGAGTTCGTACTACGAGCAGTACTTC. Amino acid sequence: CASSYSGGSSYYEQYF.

The chain couples TRBV5-1 to TRBJ1-2; TRBD1 matches 8 bases. The CDR3 has 18 amino acids. CDR1 is SGHRS, CDR2 YFSETQ, per germline. V shed 4 bases and J 7 bases; nucleotides not matched to a gene: 21. The CDR3 reads CASSVSGPSLTGESGYTF. The CDR3 nucleotides read TGCGCCAGCAGCGTGTCGGGGCCCTCACTGACAGGGGAATCTGGCTACACCTTC.

The chain joins TRBV18 to TRBJ1-1; D possibly corresponds to TRBD1 (5 bases). Trimming took 4 bases from V and 6 from J, leaving 18 bases between them. Germline CDR1 and CDR2: KGHSH and LQKENI. This CDR3 comprises 15 residues. This chain's CDR3 is CASSLPGSKGAEAFF. The CDR3 region has the DNA TGTGCCAGCTCACTACCCGGGAGCAAAGGGGCTGAAGCTTTCTTT.

The V call is TRBV5-6, the J call TRBJ1-4; 7 positions agree with TRBD1. CDR1 and CDR2 from the germline V gene are SGHDT and YYEEEE. J was trimmed by 0 bases and V by 4 bases; bases with no gene match: 6. The CDR3 has 16 amino acids. The CDR3 spells CASSRTGAATNEKLFF. The CDR3 DNA sequence: TGTGCCAGCAGCCGAACAGGGGCAGCAACTAATGAAAAACTGTTTTTT.

V usage is TRBV5-1 and J usage is TRBJ1-1; D possibly corresponds to TRBD1 (5 bases). Germline CDR1 is SGHRS and CDR2 is YFSETQ. The CDR3 has 12 amino acids. V dropped 5 bases and J dropped 3 bases, with 8 bases sitting between them. This chain's CDR3 is CASRLGDTEAFF. In nucleotides, the CDR3 is TGCGCCAGCAGGTTAGGGGACACTGAAGCTTTCTTT.